Listed here are 21 T cell receptor beta chains from one sample, sequenced in a study of regulatory T cells in long-lasting Graves disease. To make TCR beta libraries, researchers used iRepertoire HTBI primers and Arm-PCR of CDR3 regions. MiXCR, run by TCRdb on the multiplex PCR reads, gives a single entry per CDR3 protein. The table lists 350,000 to 500,000 distinct CDR3 sequences, around 15% of them singletons. This sample's time point: newly diagnosed GD, antithyroid drugs for less than 3 months. PBMC-extracted RNA yielded the TCR library. These data are also associated with another study on T cells in Graves' hyperthyroidism and ophthalmopathy.

Sequenced here: peripheral blood mononuclear cells (PBMCs), sampled at new diagnosis, from a patient treated with antithyroid drugs. Receptors were obtained from a woman under 30 with Graves disease.

As for this clonotype: As the CDR3 is not closed by the conserved phenylalanine or tryptophan, this likely results from a read error. V is TRBV20-1 and J is TRBJ1-1, with D perhaps matching TRBD1 (6 bases). Trimming removed 5 bases at V and 2 bases at J, with 12 bases between. The CDR3 is made up of 13 amino acids. Germline lookup yields CDR1 DFQATT and CDR2 SNEGSKA (reference sequence). CDR3 DNA sequence: TGCAGTGCTGAGGGGGGGGAAAACACTGAAGCTTTCCTT. Amino acids: CSAEGGENTEAFL.

This clonotype was counted a few times. The chain uses TRBV19 and TRBJ1-1, with 7 bases matching TRBD1. CDR3 length: 14 residues. J gave up 1 base and V 5 bases, and 4 bases lay outside the gene matches. Per germline, CDR1 LNHDA and CDR2 SQIVND (reference sequence). The CDR3 bases are TGTGCCAGTAGTTCGACAGGGAAGAACACTGAAGCTTTCTTT. Protein product: CASSSTGKNTEAFF.

The V and J genes are TRBV20-1 and TRBJ1-1; D is unresolved. This CDR3 spans 11 amino acids. Germline V lookup: CDR1 DFQATT, CDR2 SNEGSKA (reference sequence). The V and J ends lost 0 bases and 10 bases respectively, with 9 bases between them. The CDR3 region is CSARDSRGAFF. CDR3 DNA sequence: TGCAGTGCTAGAGATAGCCGGGGAGCTTTCTTT.

V and J are TRBV29-1 and TRBJ2-7, with 8 bases matching TRBD2. V shed 6 bases and J 0 bases; nucleotides not matched to a gene: 7. The CDR3 loop spans 14 amino acids. The germline gives CDR1 SQVTM, CDR2 ANQGSEA. CDR3 in amino acids: CSVPTSGSSYEQYF. The CDR3 nucleotides read TGCAGCGTCCCTACTAGCGGAAGCTCCTACGAGCAGTACTTC.

This clonotype has only a few counts. The chain recombines TRBV6-1 with TRBJ2-7; 9 positions agree with TRBD1. With V trimmed by 5 bases and J by 3 bases, 11 bases remained unmatched. The germline V gene encodes CDR1 MNHNS and CDR2 SASEGT. There are 16 residues in the CDR3. This CDR3 reads CASSQIGGQGYYEQYF. In DNA, the CDR3 is TGTGCCAGCAGTCAGATAGGGGGACAGGGCTACTACGAGCAGTACTTC.

This clonotype appeared many times. This chain uses TRBV27 with TRBJ1-3; D is ambiguous. Trimming shortened V by 5 bases and J by 3 bases, and 8 bases separated the two germline ends. The CDR3 contains 13 residues. Germline-derived CDR1 and CDR2 are MNHEY and SMNVEV (reference sequence). The CDR3 DNA is TGTGCCAGCAGTGTAACTTATGGAAACACCATATATTTT. This encodes CASSVTYGNTIYF.

As regards this clonotype: One junction end does not reproduce the germline sequence, and a read error may be involved. This chain connects TRBV6-1 to TRBJ2-1; either TRBD1 or TRBD2 may supply D (5 bases each). The V gene's germline CDR1 is MNHNS and CDR2 SASEGT. CDR3 length: 13 residues. CDR3: CASGDSGREKQFF. Written as DNA, the CDR3 is TGTGCCAGCGGTGATTCGGGCAGGGAGAAGCAGTTCTTC.

This clonotype turned up a few times. The chain carries TRBV10-3 and TRBJ1-6; possibly TRBD1 for D (6 bases). V was trimmed by 6 bases and J by 10 bases, leaving 13 bases between them. The CDR3 covers 13 residues. Per the germline V gene, CDR1 is ENHRY and CDR2 is SYGVKD. In nucleotides, the CDR3 is TGTGCCATCAGAAACAGGGTGGACTCACCCCTCCACTTT. Translation: CAIRNRVDSPLHF.

V usage is TRBV7-6 and J usage is TRBJ1-1; possibly TRBD1 for D (5 bases). V gave up 1 base and J gave up 3 bases, with 15 bases separating them. The CDR3 is 16 residues long. Germline V gene sequence: CDR1 SGHVS, CDR2 FNYEAQ. The CDR3 sequence is CASSLGWGTVDTEAFF. The CDR3 DNA reads TGTGCCAGCAGCTTAGGTTGGGGGACGGTGGACACTGAAGCTTTCTTT.

This clonotype was detected many times. The rearrangement joins TRBV20-1 to TRBJ2-1; 7 bases map to TRBD1. Losses at the gene ends were 3 bases for V and 2 bases for J; bases not matched to a gene: 4. The germline CDR1 and CDR2 sequences are DFQATT and SNEGSKA (reference sequence). There are 14 residues in the CDR3. The CDR3 bases are TGCAGTGCTAGTTTCGGGACAGCCTACAATGAGCAGTTCTTC. It specifies CSASFGTAYNEQFF.

This clonotype came up many times. The chain combines TRBV2 with TRBJ2-7; D gene unclear. The CDR3 contains 13 residues. The V gene lost 7 bases and the J gene lost 0 bases, with 10 bases spanning the gap. Germline lookup yields CDR1 SNHLY and CDR2 FYNNEI. The DNA for the CDR3 is TGTGCCAGCACAAGCCCTTACTCCTACGAGCAGTACTTC. Its protein is CASTSPYSYEQYF.

Written as DNA, the CDR3 is TGTGCCTGGAGTGTACAGCGGGGGCGCGGGCTAGATACGCAGTATTTT. Its protein product is CAWSVQRGRGLDTQYF. The chain is built from TRBV30 and TRBJ2-3, with 8 bases lining up with TRBD2. This CDR3 comprises 16 residues. Unmatched junction bases numbered 10, after V lost 0 bases and J lost 5 bases. Germline values: CDR1 GTSNPN, CDR2 SVGIG (reference sequence).

The chain combines TRBV10-3 with TRBJ1-5; perhaps TRBD1 as D (6 bases). The CDR3 length is 15 residues. V was clipped by 6 bases and J by 1 base, with 13 bases between them. The V gene's germline CDR1 is ENHRY and CDR2 SYGVKD. The CDR3 spells CAISRGGGSNQPQHF. Written as DNA, the CDR3 is TGTGCCATCAGCCGGGGGGGGGGCAGCAATCAGCCCCAGCATTTT.

This clonotype was detected ten times or more. The CDR3 loop is CASSGRQARNSPLHF. CDR3 coding DNA: TGTGCCAGCAGTGGTCGACAGGCTCGGAATTCACCCCTCCACTTT. V usage is TRBV2 and J usage is TRBJ1-6, with D possibly matching TRBD1 (6 bases). Germline CDR1 is SNHLY and CDR2 is FYNNEI. The CDR3 is 15 residues long. V was clipped by 4 bases and J by 7 bases, with 14 bases between them.

The chain combines TRBV9 with TRBJ2-3; D ambiguous. The J call could be wrong; TRBJ2-5 is a better fit for the DNA end. Germline CDR1 SGDLS, CDR2 YYNGEE. The CDR3 is 14 residues long. The CDR3 protein is CASSVRQAGETQYF. Here the CDR3 DNA reads TGTGCCAGCAGCGTTCGGCAGGCAGGAGAGACCCAGTACTTC.

This clonotype has just a few counts. This chain links TRBV4-1 with TRBJ2-3, with TRBD1 matching 9 bases. CDR3 length: 16 amino acids. Germline V gene sequence: CDR1 MGHRA, CDR2 YSYEKL. V was pared by 0 bases and J by 5 bases, with 6 bases of the junction left unmatched. The CDR3 nucleotides are TGCGCCAGCAGCCAAGAGGGGACAGGGTTTCAAGATACGCAGTATTTT. This translates into CASSQEGTGFQDTQYF.

The sample holds many counts of this clonotype. The chain recombines TRBV28 with TRBJ2-1; perhaps TRBD2 as D (5 bases). The germline gives CDR1 MDHEN, CDR2 SYDVKM. CDR3 length: 14 residues. Trimming took 3 bases from V and 7 from J, leaving 13 bases between them. In nucleotides, the CDR3 is TGTGCCAGCAGTTTCTCGGACTCGACAAATGAGCAGTTCTTC. As protein: CASSFSDSTNEQFF.

In its sample, this clonotype was seen many times. V usage is TRBV5-1 and J usage is TRBJ2-7; 14 bases align to TRBD2. The CDR3 consists of 14 residues. The V segment lost 5 bases and the J segment 6 bases; nucleotides outside the gene matches: 4. Germline CDR1 is SGHRS and CDR2 is YFSETQ. Here the CDR3 DNA reads TGCGCCAGCAGAAGACTAGCGGGAGGGCGCGAGCAGTACTTC. This gives the protein CASRRLAGGREQYF.

Concerning this clonotype: This may arise from a read error, as a much more abundant clone is one base away. The rearrangement links TRBV7-2 to TRBJ2-3; D is undetermined. Germline CDR1 and CDR2: SGHTA and FQGNSA. With 5 bases removed from V and 5 bases from J, the gap between germline ends came to 5 bases. The CDR3 is made up of 11 amino acids. CDR3 residues: CASSVRDTQYF. For the CDR3, the DNA is TGTGCCAGCAGCGTCCGAGATACGCAGTATTTT.

V gene TRBV25-1 combines with J gene TRBJ1-1; D unresolved. The CDR3 is 15 amino acids. CDR1 is MGHDK, CDR2 SYGVNS, per germline. Trimming shortened V by 4 bases and J by 3 bases, and 15 bases separated the two germline ends. The CDR3 DNA is TGTGCCAGCAGTGTCCCCGGTTCGGGAGACACTGAAGCTTTCTTT. It codes for CASSVPGSGDTEAFF.

There are many counts of this clonotype. The chain couples TRBV30 to TRBJ2-2; D might be TRBD1 (5 bases). The length of the CDR3 is 14 residues. From germline, CDR1 is GTSNPN and CDR2 SVGIG (reference sequence). Trimming cost V 0 bases and J 4 bases, with 9 bases left between them. Written as DNA, the CDR3 is TGTGCCTGGAGTGTGTCAGGGTCCACCGGGGAGCTGTTTTTT. Amino acid sequence: CAWSVSGSTGELFF.